Following are 29 T cell receptor beta chains from one sample sequenced in a study of shared clonotypes between healthy human individuals. Some clones are missing from TCRdb's copy, which holds only in-frame ones; the method was immunoSEQ multiplex PCR. The sample lists about 2.2 million clones; around 93% were seen once. The naive CD8 subset, CD45RO-negative cells positively selected for CCR7, excluded terminally differentiated effector memory CD45RA+ cells. Material: naive CD8+ T cells from PBMCs. These receptors came from a man aged 18 to 30 in good health. Some clones in this sample may be carry-over from other donors' samples.

The chain carries TRBV11-2 and TRBJ2-1; unclear D gene. The CDR3 spans 16 residues. Germline loops: CDR1 SGHAT, CDR2 FQNNGV. Trimming removed 1 base at V and 4 bases at J, with 14 bases between. CDR3 loop: CASSLGGRMVYNEQFF. CDR3 sequence (DNA): TGTGCCAGCAGCTTAGGAGGTAGGATGGTTTACAATGAGCAGTTCTTC.

The chain couples TRBV1 to TRBJ2-3; the D call of TRBD2 is as the table states it, not checked on the DNA. TRBV1 is deemed a pseudogene. The CDR3 is 18 residues long. The CDR3 reads CTSSQDRASGPSTDTQYF. The CDR3 bases are TGCACCAGCAGCCAAGATCGGGCTAGCGGGCCTAGCACAGATACGCAGTATTTT.

This sequence joins TRBV4-1 and TRBJ2-1; TRBD2 aligns across 9 bases. The CDR3 is 15 residues long. Unmatched junction bases numbered 7, after V lost 1 base and J lost 9 bases. Germline-derived CDR1 and CDR2 are MGHRA and YSYEKL. The CDR3 loop is CASSQAWIAGVEQFF. CDR3 nucleotide sequence: TGCGCCAGCAGCCAAGCCTGGATAGCGGGAGTTGAGCAGTTCTTC.

This chain uses TRBV7-2 with TRBJ2-5; D perhaps matches TRBD2 (7 bases). The CDR3 length is 15 residues. The germline V and J ends were trimmed by 8 bases and 3 bases, with 19 bases remaining between them. Germline V lookup: CDR1 SGHTA, CDR2 FQGNSA. For the CDR3, the DNA is TGTGCCAGCCTCCCCGTTGGGGGGGGCAAAGAGACCCAGTACTTC. It specifies CASLPVGGGKETQYF.

This clone was detected only once. The chain carries TRBV10-3 and TRBJ2-7, with D tentatively TRBD2 (7 bases). Germline V lookup: CDR1 ENHRY, CDR2 SYGVKD. This CDR3 is 15 amino acids long. V dropped 2 bases and J dropped 2 bases, with 13 bases sitting between them. The chain's CDR3 is CAISEGQREPYEQYF. CDR3 bases: TGTGCCATCAGTGAGGGACAGCGGGAACCCTACGAGCAGTACTTC.

The chain has TRBV5-4 and TRBJ2-6; 9 positions match TRBD1. The CDR3 totals 17 residues. From germline, CDR1 is SGHNT and CDR2 YYREEE (reference sequence). After removal of 3 bases from V and 4 bases from J, the junction contained 8 bases not matched to a gene. Here the CDR3 DNA reads TGTGCCAGCAGCTCCCCCGGGACAGGGAAGGGGGCCAACGTCCTGACTTTC. Translated, it gives CASSSPGTGKGANVLTF. Supplemented by reference TRBV5-4 and TRBJ2-6, the full variable domain reads ETGVTQSPTHLIKTRGQQVTLRCSSQSGHNTVSWYQQALGQGPQFIFQYYREEENGRGNFPPRFSGLQFPNYSSELNVNALELDDSALYLCASSSPGTGKGANVLTFGAGSRLTVL.

V and J are TRBV7-2 and TRBJ2-3; 15 positions match TRBD2. Unmatched junction bases numbered 4, after V lost 4 bases and J lost 5 bases. Germline CDR1 is SGHTA and CDR2 is FQGNSA. This CDR3 comprises 16 residues. The CDR3 sequence: CASSYWTSGGGDTQYF. CDR3 bases: TGTGCCAGCAGCTATTGGACTAGCGGGGGGGGAGATACGCAGTATTTT.

V usage is TRBV6-5 and J usage is TRBJ2-7; D call uncertain. Germline CDR1 is MNHEY and CDR2 is SVGAGI. V dropped 0 bases and J dropped 6 bases, with 12 bases sitting between them. This CDR3 comprises 14 residues. CDR3: CASSYSLGLREQYF. CDR3 DNA: TGTGCCAGCAGTTACTCGCTAGGGTTACGCGAGCAGTACTTC.

The chain is built from TRBV6-5 and TRBJ2-7, with D perhaps matching TRBD2 (5 bases). Germline CDR1 is MNHEY and CDR2 is SVGAGI. The V end was cut by 2 bases, the J end by 1 base, with 9 bases between. The CDR3 covers 14 residues. CDR3: CASSYAPGSYEQYF. CDR3 in DNA: TGTGCCAGCAGTTACGCCCCGGGGTCCTACGAGCAGTACTTC.

This sequence joins TRBV6-6 and TRBJ2-7, with 8 bases that match TRBD2. Trimming took 6 bases from V and 3 from J; bases not matched to a gene: 4. Germline V gives CDR1 MNHNY, CDR2 SVGAGI (reference sequence). There are 13 residues in the CDR3. Here the CDR3 DNA reads TGTGCCAGCAGGTCGGGAGGGAGCTACGAGCAGTACTTC. The encoded protein is CASRSGGSYEQYF.

The chain joins TRBV10-1 to TRBJ2-5; the D is unclear. Germline values: CDR1 WNHNN, CDR2 SYGVQD (reference sequence). This CDR3 is built from 13 residues. V lost 3 bases, J lost 2 bases, and 7 bases lay in between. Here the CDR3 reads CASSESWQETQYF. CDR3 DNA sequence: TGCGCCAGCAGTGAAAGCTGGCAAGAGACCCAGTACTTC.

This chain joins TRBV5-1 and TRBJ2-1; 7 nucleotides agree with TRBD2. The CDR3 is made up of 15 amino acids. Germline trimming cut 5 bases from V and 4 bases from J; bases unmatched to any gene: 9. CDR1 is SGHRS and CDR2 is YFSETQ in the germline V gene. Here the CDR3 DNA reads TGCGCCAGCAGGCTAACTAGCGCCGAGTACAATGAGCAGTTCTTC. Translation: CASRLTSAEYNEQFF.

This chain connects TRBV19 to TRBJ2-5; 14 positions agree with TRBD2. This CDR3 region has 17 residues. Trimming removed 1 base from V and 4 bases from J; junction bases left unmatched: 5. Germline V gene sequence: CDR1 LNHDA, CDR2 SQIVND (reference sequence). The chain's CDR3 is CASSIGRLAGGPETQYF. CDR3 DNA: TGTGCCAGTAGTATAGGTCGACTAGCGGGAGGGCCAGAGACCCAGTACTTC.

This chain joins TRBV5-1 and TRBJ2-3; a weak D match, TRBD2 (5 bases). From germline, CDR1 is SGHRS and CDR2 YFSETQ. V lost 5 bases to trimming and J lost 4 bases, with 8 bases between them. The CDR3 sequence is 12 residues long. As DNA, the CDR3 is TGCGCCAGCAGTAGCGCCTCAGATACGCAGTATTTT. As protein: CASSSASDTQYF.

The chain links TRBV29-1 to TRBJ1-2; D remains unclear. The germline V and J ends were trimmed by 7 bases and 7 bases, with 16 bases remaining between them. The length of the CDR3 is 12 residues. Germline CDR1 SQVTM, CDR2 ANQGSEA. The CDR3 spells CSADILGRGYTF. The CDR3 nucleotides read TGCAGCGCGGATATTTTGGGCCGTGGCTACACCTTC.

The chain recombines TRBV13 with TRBJ1-1; 10 nucleotides match TRBD1. Germline V CDR1 and CDR2: PRHDT, FYEKMQ (reference sequence). This CDR3 comprises 16 residues. After removal of 0 bases from V and 7 bases from J, the junction contained 8 bases not matched to a gene. The CDR3 loop reads CASSLGPGTGEIEAFF. The CDR3 bases are TGTGCCAGCAGCTTAGGTCCCGGGACAGGGGAGATTGAAGCTTTCTTT. The complete variable domain, with remaining parts taken from reference TRBV13 and TRBJ1-1, reads AAGVIQSPRHLIKEKRETATLKCYPIPRHDTVYWYQQGPGQDPQFLISFYEKMQSDKGSIPDRFSAQQFSDYHSELNMSSLELGDSALYFCASSLGPGTGEIEAFFGQGTRLTVV.

V usage is TRBV7-9 and J usage is TRBJ1-1; no clear D. Germline values: CDR1 SEHNR, CDR2 FQNEAQ (reference sequence). Trimming removed 3 bases from V and 0 bases from J, with 11 bases in between. The CDR3 runs to 15 residues. The CDR3 DNA follows: TGTGCCAGCAGCTTGGGTCCGGGAGTGAACACTGAAGCTTTCTTT. This codes for CASSLGPGVNTEAFF.

The V gene is TRBV27, the J gene TRBJ1-5; possibly TRBD1 for D (6 bases). The CDR3 is 14 amino acids. Germline CDR1 and CDR2: MNHEY and SMNVEV (reference sequence). Trimming cost V 6 bases and J 5 bases, with 14 bases left between them. CDR3 protein: CASRSSTGYQPQHF. CDR3 sequence (DNA): TGTGCCAGCAGATCCTCTACAGGGTATCAGCCCCAGCATTTT.

The chain is built from TRBV7-9 and TRBJ2-5; 7 nucleotides agree with TRBD1. The J call is uncertain, as TRBJ2-7 better fits the DNA end. CDR3 length equals 19 residues. Germline CDR1 SEHNR, CDR2 FQNEAQ (reference sequence). CDR3 nucleotides: TGTGCCAGCAGCAAAACCTCCGGGACAGAGGCGGAGAGCTCCTACGAGCAGTACTTC. This encodes CASSKTSGTEAESSYEQYF.

The chain joins TRBV4-2 to TRBJ2-3, with 8 bases matching TRBD2. J lost 2 bases, V lost 0 bases, and 4 bases had no gene match. Germline V CDR1 and CDR2: LGHNA, YNFKEQ. This CDR3 has 16 residues. This chain's CDR3 is CASSQERTSPTDTQYF. Written as DNA, the CDR3 is TGTGCCAGCAGCCAAGAGAGGACTAGCCCCACAGATACGCAGTATTTT.

The chain couples TRBV9 to TRBJ1-2; TRBD1 is a possible D gene (6 bases). The CDR3 length is 13 residues. CDR1 is SGDLS, CDR2 YYNGEE, per germline. The V end was cut by 3 bases, the J end by 5 bases, with 11 bases between. Here the CDR3 DNA reads TGTGCCAGCAGCGAACAGGGAAGATATGGCTACACCTTC. Translated, it gives CASSEQGRYGYTF. Looking up the rest from reference TRBV9 and TRBJ1-2 gives the full variable domain: DSGVTQTPKHLITATGQRVTLRCSPRSGDLSVYWYQQSLDQGLQFLIQYYNGEERAKGNILERFSAQQFPDLHSELNLSSLELGDSALYFCASSEQGRYGYTFGSGTRLTVV.

This clone was recorded only once. CDR3 region: CASSGFAESSYNEQFF. CDR3 DNA sequence: TGTGCCAGCAGTGGGTTTGCGGAGAGCTCCTACAATGAGCAGTTCTTC. The chain joins TRBV11-2 to TRBJ2-1; no firm D call. This CDR3 region has 16 residues. Germline CDR1 SGHAT, CDR2 FQNNGV. V dropped 6 bases and J dropped 0 bases, with 15 bases sitting between them. Variable domain in full (rest from reference TRBV11-2 and TRBJ2-1): EAGVAQSPRYKIIEKRQSVAFWCNPISGHATLYWYQQILGQGPKLLIQFQNNGVVDDSQLPKDRFSAERLKGVDSTLKIQPAKLEDSAVYLCASSGFAESSYNEQFFGPGTRLTVL.

As to this clone: At the DNA level, this CDR3 is encoded by other sequences in the same sample as well. The chain combines TRBV7-9 with TRBJ1-5; no definite D call. Trimming took 5 bases from V and 2 from J, leaving 7 bases between them. Germline V lookup: CDR1 SEHNR, CDR2 FQNEAQ (reference sequence). The CDR3 spans 13 residues. Here the CDR3 reads CASSPPGNQPQHF. CDR3 sequence (DNA): TGTGCCAGCAGCCCACCGGGCAATCAGCCCCAGCATTTT. The full variable domain, with the rest looked up from reference TRBV7-9 and TRBJ1-5, is DTGVSQNPRHKITKRGQNVTFRCDPISEHNRLYWYRQTLGQGPEFLTYFQNEAQLEKSRLLSDRFSAERPKGSFSTLEIQRTEQGDSAMYLCASSPPGNQPQHFGDGTRLSIL.

V usage is TRBV7-2 and J usage is TRBJ1-4; D is uncertain. The CDR3 runs to 13 residues. Germline V lookup: CDR1 SGHTA, CDR2 FQGNSA. The V end was cut by 2 bases, the J end by 5 bases, with 6 bases between. CDR3 protein: CASSLMLNEKLFF. CDR3 nucleotides: TGTGCCAGCAGCTTAATGCTGAATGAAAAACTGTTTTTT.

The rearrangement joins TRBV4-1 to TRBJ2-5; no clear D gene. Trimming cost V 1 base and J 5 bases, with 8 bases left between them. The CDR3 length is 13 residues. Germline V lookup: CDR1 MGHRA, CDR2 YSYEKL. This CDR3 is CASSQVGWETQYF. In DNA form, the CDR3 reads TGCGCCAGCAGCCAAGTCGGATGGGAGACCCAGTACTTC.

V and J are TRBV15 and TRBJ1-2, with 9 bases lining up with TRBD1. Germline CDR1 LNHNV, CDR2 YYDKDF (reference sequence). With 0 bases clipped from V and 8 bases from J, the junction kept 7 bases outside the gene matches. The CDR3 contains 15 residues. As DNA, the CDR3 is TGTGCCACCAGCAGAGACACAGGGGGCTGGGACGGCTACACCTTC. Translating gives CATSRDTGGWDGYTF.

This chain joins TRBV5-6 and TRBJ2-1; 10 bases are a match to TRBD2. The CDR3 loop spans 12 amino acids. CDR1 is SGHDT, CDR2 YYEEEE, per germline. Trimming at V came to 4 bases and at J to 14 bases, leaving 6 bases not matched to a gene. The CDR3 sequence: CASSPTGTSEFF. CDR3 coding DNA: TGTGCCAGCAGCCCAACCGGGACTAGCGAGTTCTTC. The complete variable domain, with remaining parts taken from reference TRBV5-6 and TRBJ2-1, reads DAGVTQSPTHLIKTRGQQVTLRCSPKSGHDTVSWYQQALGQGPQFIFQYYEEEERQRGNFPDRFSGHQFPNYSSELNVNALLLGDSALYLCASSPTGTSEFFGPGTRLTVL.

This clone was detected once. The CDR3 region has the DNA TGTGCCAGCAGCATTAAGACAGGGAGTGAAGCTTTCTTT. This translates into CASSIKTGSEAFF. The rearrangement joins TRBV9 to TRBJ1-1, with TRBD1 matching over 7 bases. Germline values: CDR1 SGDLS, CDR2 YYNGEE. After removal of 4 bases from V and 7 bases from J, the junction contained 7 bases not matched to a gene. This CDR3 contains 13 residues.

The J gene is TRBJ2-3, the V gene TRBV4-3; TRBD2 aligns across 10 bases. This CDR3 is 18 amino acids long. The germline gives CDR1 LGHNA, CDR2 YSLEER. The V and J ends lost 1 base and 8 bases, in that order; junction bases with no gene match: 15. The CDR3 bases are TGCGCCAGCAGCCAAGGTACAGCGGGAGGGCCCCCCGGAGGTACGCAGTATTTT. Amino acids: CASSQGTAGGPPGGTQYF.